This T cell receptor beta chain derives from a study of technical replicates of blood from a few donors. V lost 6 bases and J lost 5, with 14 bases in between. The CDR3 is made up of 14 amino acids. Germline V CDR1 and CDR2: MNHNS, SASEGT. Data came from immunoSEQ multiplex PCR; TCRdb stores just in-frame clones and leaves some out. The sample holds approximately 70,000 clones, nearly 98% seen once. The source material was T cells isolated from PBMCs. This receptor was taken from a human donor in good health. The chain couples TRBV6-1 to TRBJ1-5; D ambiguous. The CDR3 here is CASRKQDNHQPQHF. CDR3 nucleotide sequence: TGTGCCAGCAGGAAGCAAGATAATCATCAGCCCCAGCATTTT.